Listed here is a single TCR beta chain. Antigen: not known. The data stem from a study of blood T cells in healthy people across ages. A second about 6 to 12 cycle PCR used barcoded and J-beta primers. Every single cDNA molecule received a tag from a template-switch adaptor with 12 random nucleotides. TCRdb re-called the 5' RACE reads through MiXCR, storing one row per CDR3 protein. The sample includes almost 800,000 distinct CDR3 sequences, over 45% of them seen just once. The CDR3 runs 16 residues. In germline, CDR1 is SQVTM, CDR2 ANQGSEA. V shed 4 bases, J shed 5 bases, and the junction held 6 bases outside the gene matches. Broader study findings: More naive CD4+ cells and higher diversity were found in long-lived than in aged donors.

This chain uses TRBV29-1 with TRBJ2-2; TRBD2 aligns across 14 bases. This TCR came from a young man in good health. Sequenced input: blood. For the CDR3, the DNA is TGCAGCGTTGGGATCGGACTAGCGGGAGGTACCGGGGAGCTGTTTTTT. Translation gives CSVGIGLAGGTGELFF.